This section outlines one T cell receptor beta chain sequence together with its context. Its antigen is not identified. This entry is derived from a study of cytomegalovirus exposure and HLA in healthy donors. The data were produced by immunoSEQ multiplex PCR, yet TCRdb's version contains in-frame clones alone and is incomplete. The sample shows some 310,000 clones, approximately 85% of them seen only once. Trimming took 3 bases from V and 4 from J, leaving 9 bases between them. The germline V gene has CDR1 SEHNR and CDR2 FQNEAQ (reference sequence). This CDR3 spans 13 amino acids. Study conclusions and caveats: TCR beta chains numbering more than 150 were designated cytomegalovirus-associated. Most sequenced TCRs were rare (though some public TCRs occurred in many donors). Accounts indicate the classifier identified cytomegalovirus status with strong specificity and sensitivity.

The genes are TRBV7-9 and TRBJ1-1, with D tentatively TRBD1 (5 bases). This TCR was sampled from a man aged 25 to 45 in good health and CMV-seronegative. Sequencing used PBMCs. CDR3 protein: CASSFGGSTEAFF. In DNA form, the CDR3 reads TGTGCCAGCAGCTTCGGGGGAAGCACTGAAGCTTTCTTT. The variable domain in full, completed from reference TRBV7-9 and TRBJ1-1, reads DTGVSQNPRHKITKRGQNVTFRCDPISEHNRLYWYRQTLGQGPEFLTYFQNEAQLEKSRLLSDRFSAERPKGSFSTLEIQRTEQGDSAMYLCASSFGGSTEAFFGQGTRLTVV.